This T cell receptor beta chain is from a study of T cells after posttransplantation cyclophosphamide. General study findings and limits: TRB overlap between skin or GI tissue T cells and blood was limited. Donor CD8+ memory clones often dominated recipient blood repertoires at later times. TRB clonality was highly associated with recipient CMV seropositivity and reactivation.

This related bone marrow graft donor gave peripheral blood on the day of marrow donation. Profiled with immunoSEQ multiplex PCR; TCRdb holds only in-frame clones, not every one. Observed in the sample are around 34,000 clones, none of them singletons. Germline CDR1 is SGHTA and CDR2 is FQGNSA. V lost 5 bases, J lost 1 base, and 11 bases lay in between. The CDR3 extends over 14 amino acids. This clone was counted many times. Its antigen is unknown. The TCR sequence derives from a man aged 45-60 years in good health, CMV-negative, and a related stem cell transplant donor. This chain joins TRBV7-2 and TRBJ1-1; TRBD1 is a possible D gene (6 bases). Sequences were obtained from PBMCs. The CDR3 spells CASSPQQGNTEAFF. CDR3 nucleotides: TGTGCCAGCAGCCCACAACAGGGGAACACTGAAGCTTTCTTT.